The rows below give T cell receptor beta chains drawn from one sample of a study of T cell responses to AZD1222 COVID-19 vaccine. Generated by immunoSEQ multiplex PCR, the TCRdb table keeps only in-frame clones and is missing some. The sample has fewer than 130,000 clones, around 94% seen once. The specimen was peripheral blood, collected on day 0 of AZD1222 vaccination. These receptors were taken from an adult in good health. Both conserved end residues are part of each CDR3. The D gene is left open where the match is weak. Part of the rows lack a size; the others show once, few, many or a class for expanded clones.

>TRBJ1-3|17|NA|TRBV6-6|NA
TGTGCCAGCAGTCTAGATCACCTCACGAGCTCTGGAAACACCATATATTTT
CASSLDHLTSSGNTIYF
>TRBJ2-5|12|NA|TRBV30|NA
TGTGCCTGGAGTGCGGGAAGAGAGACCCAGTACTTC
CAWSAGRETQYF
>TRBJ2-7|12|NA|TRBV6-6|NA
TGTGCCAGCAGTCGGGCCTCCTACGAGCAGTACTTC
CASSRASYEQYF
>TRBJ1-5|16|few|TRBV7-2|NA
TGTGCCAGCAGCCCCCCGGGGACGAGGGGAAATCAGCCCCAGCATTTT
CASSPPGTRGNQPQHF
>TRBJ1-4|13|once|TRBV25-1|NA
TGTGCCAGCAGTGAATCACCTAATGAAAAACTGTTTTTT
CASSESPNEKLFF
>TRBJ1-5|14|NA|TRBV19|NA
TGTGCCAGTAGTATAGGCACGAGCAATCAGCCCCAGCATTTT
CASSIGTSNQPQHF
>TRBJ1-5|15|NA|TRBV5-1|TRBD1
TGCGCCAGCTCAATCTCCGGGACAGGCCTTGAGGCCCAGCATTTT
CASSISGTGLEAQHF
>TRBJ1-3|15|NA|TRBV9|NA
TGTGCCAGCAGCGTAGAAGGGGTCCCTGGAAACACCATATATTTT
CASSVEGVPGNTIYF
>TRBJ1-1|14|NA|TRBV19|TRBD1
TGTGCCAGTAGTACCGGGACAGTGAGATCCGAAGCTTTCTTT
CASSTGTVRSEAFF
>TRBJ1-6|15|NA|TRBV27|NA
TGTGCCAGCAGTTTAAGCGTCCGGCCCCCCTCACCCCTCCACTTT
CASSLSVRPPSPLHF
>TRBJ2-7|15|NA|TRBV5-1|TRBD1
TGCGCCAGCAGCTTGGTACAGGGGGTTTTCAACGAGCAGTACTTC
CASSLVQGVFNEQYF
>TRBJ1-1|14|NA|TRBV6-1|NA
TGTGCCAGCAGTGAAGGCTATATGAACACTGAAGCTTTCTTT
CASSEGYMNTEAFF
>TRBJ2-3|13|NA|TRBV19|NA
TGTGCCACGAGTACGAGGGCTGTTGATACGCAGTATTTT
CATSTRAVDTQYF
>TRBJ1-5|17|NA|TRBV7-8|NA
TGTGCCAGCAGCTTAGTTTCTCGGGGAATGAGCAATCAGCCCCAGCATTTT
CASSLVSRGMSNQPQHF
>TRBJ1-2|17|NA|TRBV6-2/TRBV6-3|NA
TGTGCCAGCAGTTACTCGCGACAGGCCGACGCTGCCGAGGGCTACACCTTC
CASSYSRQADAAEGYTF
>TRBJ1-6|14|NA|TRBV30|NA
TGTGCCTGGGGACTTAGCGGAATCAATTCACCCCTCCACTTT
CAWGLSGINSPLHF
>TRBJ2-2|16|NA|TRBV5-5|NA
TGTGCCAGCAGCTTGGTTGGGACCCCGAACACCGGGGAGCTGTTTTTT
CASSLVGTPNTGELFF
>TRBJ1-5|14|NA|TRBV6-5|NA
TGTGCCAGCAACCCAAGTGGTCTGCATCAGCCCCAGCATTTT
CASNPSGLHQPQHF
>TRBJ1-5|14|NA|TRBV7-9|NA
TGTGCCAGCAGCTCCTCGGGGGGCAATCAGCCCCAGCATTTT
CASSSSGGNQPQHF
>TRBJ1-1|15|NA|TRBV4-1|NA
TGCGCCAGCAGCCAAGAGGATGGGACAAGGGCTGAAGCTTTCTTT
CASSQEDGTRAEAFF
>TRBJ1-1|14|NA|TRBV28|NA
TGTGCCAGCAGTCCCTCGTCATTAGGGACTGAAGCTTTCTTT
CASSPSSLGTEAFF
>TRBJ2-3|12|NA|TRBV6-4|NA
TGTGCCAGCAGTGAGGGCACAGATACGCAGTATTTT
CASSEGTDTQYF
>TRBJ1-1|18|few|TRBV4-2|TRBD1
TGTGCCAGCAGCCAAGCGGTTGTAGCAGGGGGGCTAACGACTGAAGCTTTCTTT
CASSQAVVAGGLTTEAFF
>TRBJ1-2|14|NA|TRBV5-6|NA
TGTGCCAGCAGCTTGCGGGGGTTCGGCTATGGCTACACCTTC
CASSLRGFGYGYTF
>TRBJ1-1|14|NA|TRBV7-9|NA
TGTGCCAGCAGCCCTACAGTCATGAACACTGAAGCTTTCTTT
CASSPTVMNTEAFF
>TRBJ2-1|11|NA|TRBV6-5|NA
TGTGCCAGCAGGAGACAGGATGAGCAGTTCTTC
CASRRQDEQFF
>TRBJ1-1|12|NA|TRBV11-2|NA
TGTGCCAGCAGCCCAGGGGATACTGAAGCTTTCTTT
CASSPGDTEAFF
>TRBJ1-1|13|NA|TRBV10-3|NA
TGTGCCATCAGTGATTTAGGGTACACTGAAGCTTTCTTT
CAISDLGYTEAFF
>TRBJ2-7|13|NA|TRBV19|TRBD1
TGTGCCAGTAGAGGTCACAGGGGATCCGAGCAGTACTTC
CASRGHRGSEQYF
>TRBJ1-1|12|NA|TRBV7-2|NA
TGTGCCAGCAGCTCTTCCCTTACTGAAGCTTTCTTT
CASSSSLTEAFF
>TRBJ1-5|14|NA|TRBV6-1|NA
TGTGCCAGCAGTGAGGACCCGGGGACTCAGCCCCAGCATTTT
CASSEDPGTQPQHF
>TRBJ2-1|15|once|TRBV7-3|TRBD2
TGTGCCAGCAGCTTACGACCGCTAGCGGGAGGGGAGCAGTTCTTC
CASSLRPLAGGEQFF
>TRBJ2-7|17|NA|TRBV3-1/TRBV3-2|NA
TGTGCCAGCAGCCAAGAATTCAGCGGGCTCAGCTCCTACGAGCAGTACTTC
CASSQEFSGLSSYEQYF
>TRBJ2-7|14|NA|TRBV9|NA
TGTGCCAGCAGCCCCGACAGAATCTCCTACGAGCAGTACTTC
CASSPDRISYEQYF
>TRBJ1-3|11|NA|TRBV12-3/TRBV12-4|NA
TGTGCCAGCAGTTTTGGAAACACCATATATTTT
CASSFGNTIYF